This paragraph covers one T cell receptor beta chain sequence. TCRdb keeps only in-frame clones here, not all; method: immunoSEQ multiplex PCR. The data show hundreds of thousands of clones, 82% seen once. V was pared by 5 bases and J by 9 bases, with 19 bases between. The V gene's germline CDR1 is SGHVS and CDR2 FNYEAQ. The CDR3 length is 15 residues. This record belongs to a study of blood T cell repertoires in COVID-19. Looking at the study overall: Samples came from the United States, Italy and Spain, spanning acute and convalescent COVID-19. T cells, B-cell-depleted T cells, or PBMCs provided the cDNA or gDNA that served as material.

This chain links TRBV7-6 with TRBJ2-2; D remains unclear. The clonotype was recovered from a woman aged 80 or older with acute or convalescent COVID-19. Sequenced material: peripheral blood. As DNA, the CDR3 is TGTGCCAGCAGCCTCTCTCACGTGACAAATCGGGAGCTGTTTTTT. Translating gives CASSLSHVTNRELFF.